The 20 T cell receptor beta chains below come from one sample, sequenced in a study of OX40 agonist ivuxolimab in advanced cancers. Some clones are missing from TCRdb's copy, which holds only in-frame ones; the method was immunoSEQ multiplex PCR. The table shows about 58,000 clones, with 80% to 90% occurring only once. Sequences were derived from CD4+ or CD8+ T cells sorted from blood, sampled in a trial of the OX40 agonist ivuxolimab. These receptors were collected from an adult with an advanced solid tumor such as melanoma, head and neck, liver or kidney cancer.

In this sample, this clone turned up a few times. Here the CDR3 DNA reads TGTGCCAGCAGCCCGGGAGGCTACGAGCAGTACTTC. Its protein is CASSPGGYEQYF. The gene calls are TRBV5-4 and TRBJ2-7; 7 nucleotides line up with TRBD2. CDR3 length: 12 residues. Germline-derived CDR1 and CDR2 are SGHNT and YYREEE (reference sequence). V shed 4 bases, J shed 3 bases, and the junction held 1 base outside the gene matches.

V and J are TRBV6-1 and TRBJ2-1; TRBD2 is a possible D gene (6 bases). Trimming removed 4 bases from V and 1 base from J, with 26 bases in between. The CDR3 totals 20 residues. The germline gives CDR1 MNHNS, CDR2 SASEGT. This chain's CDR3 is CASSAYPIGDGRGSYNEQFF. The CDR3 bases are TGTGCCAGCAGTGCCTACCCCATCGGAGACGGGAGAGGGTCCTACAATGAGCAGTTCTTC.

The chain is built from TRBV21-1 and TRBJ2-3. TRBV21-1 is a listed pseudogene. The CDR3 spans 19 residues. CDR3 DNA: TGTGCCAGCAGCAGAGACCTCTACTCACCCGGCCCGCCCACAGATACGCAGTATTTT. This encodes CASSRDLYSPGPPTDTQYF.

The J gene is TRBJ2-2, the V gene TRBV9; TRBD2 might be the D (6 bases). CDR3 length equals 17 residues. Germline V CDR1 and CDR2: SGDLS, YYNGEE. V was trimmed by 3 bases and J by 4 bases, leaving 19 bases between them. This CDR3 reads CASSDTGGRRGTGELFF. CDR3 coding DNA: TGTGCCAGCAGCGATACAGGAGGGAGGCGAGGCACCGGGGAGCTGTTTTTT.

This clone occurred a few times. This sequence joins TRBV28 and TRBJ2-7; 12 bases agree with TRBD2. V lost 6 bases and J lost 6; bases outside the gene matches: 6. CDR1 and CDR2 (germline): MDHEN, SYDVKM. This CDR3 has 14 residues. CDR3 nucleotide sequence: TGTGCCAGCAGAGGACTAGCGGGGATGGGCGAGCAGTACGTC. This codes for CASRGLAGMGEQYV.

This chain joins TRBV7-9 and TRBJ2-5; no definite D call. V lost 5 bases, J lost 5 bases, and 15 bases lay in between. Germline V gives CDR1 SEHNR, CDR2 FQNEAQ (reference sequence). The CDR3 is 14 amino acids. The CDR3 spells CASSPESGWETQYF. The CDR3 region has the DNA TGTGCCAGCAGCCCTGAATCCGGGTGGGAGACCCAGTACTTC.

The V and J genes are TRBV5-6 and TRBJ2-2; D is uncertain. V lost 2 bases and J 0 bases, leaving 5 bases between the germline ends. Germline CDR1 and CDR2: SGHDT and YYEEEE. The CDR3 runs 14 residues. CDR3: CASSFTPNTGELFF. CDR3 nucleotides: TGTGCCAGCAGCTTTACCCCGAACACCGGGGAGCTGTTTTTT. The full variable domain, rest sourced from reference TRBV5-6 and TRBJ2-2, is DAGVTQSPTHLIKTRGQQVTLRCSPKSGHDTVSWYQQALGQGPQFIFQYYEEEERQRGNFPDRFSGHQFPNYSSELNVNALLLGDSALYLCASSFTPNTGELFFGEGSRLTVL.

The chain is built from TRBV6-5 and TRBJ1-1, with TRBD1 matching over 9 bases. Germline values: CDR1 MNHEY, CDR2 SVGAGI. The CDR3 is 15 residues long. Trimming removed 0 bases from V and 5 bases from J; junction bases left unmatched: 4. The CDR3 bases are TGTGCCAGCAGTTACTCAGGACAGGGGTGGACTGAAGCTTTCTTT. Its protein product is CASSYSGQGWTEAFF.

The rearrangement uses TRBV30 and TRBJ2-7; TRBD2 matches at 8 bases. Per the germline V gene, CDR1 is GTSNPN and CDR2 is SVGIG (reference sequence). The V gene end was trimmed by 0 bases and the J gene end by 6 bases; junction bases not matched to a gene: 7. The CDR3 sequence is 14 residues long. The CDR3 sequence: CAWSVAGGGFEQYF. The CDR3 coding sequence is TGTGCCTGGAGTGTTGCGGGGGGCGGGTTCGAGCAGTACTTC. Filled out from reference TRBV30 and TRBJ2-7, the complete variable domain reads SQTIHQWPATLVQPVGSPLSLECTVEGTSNPNLYWYRQAAGRGLQLLFYSVGIGQISSEVPQNLSASRPQDRQFILSSKKLLLSDSGFYLCAWSVAGGGFEQYFGPGTRLTVT.

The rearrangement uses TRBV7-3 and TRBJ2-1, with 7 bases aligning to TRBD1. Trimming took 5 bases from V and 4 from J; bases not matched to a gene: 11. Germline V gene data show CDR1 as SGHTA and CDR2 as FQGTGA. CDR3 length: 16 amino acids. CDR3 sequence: CASSPLGTEEYNEQFF. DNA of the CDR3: TGTGCCAGCAGCCCCCTCGGGACAGAAGAATACAATGAGCAGTTCTTC.

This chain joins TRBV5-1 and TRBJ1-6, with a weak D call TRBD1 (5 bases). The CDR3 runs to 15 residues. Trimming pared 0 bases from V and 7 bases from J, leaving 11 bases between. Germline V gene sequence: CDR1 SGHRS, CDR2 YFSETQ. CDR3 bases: TGCGCCAGCAGCTTGGTCGGGGCCCGCAATTCACCCCTCCACTTT. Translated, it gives CASSLVGARNSPLHF.

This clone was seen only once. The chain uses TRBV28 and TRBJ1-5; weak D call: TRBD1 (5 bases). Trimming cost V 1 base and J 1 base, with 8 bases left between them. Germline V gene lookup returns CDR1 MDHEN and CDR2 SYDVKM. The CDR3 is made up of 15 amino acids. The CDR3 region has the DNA TGTGCCAGCAGTTTATTGGGGGGGAGCAATCAGCCCCAGCATTTT. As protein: CASSLLGGSNQPQHF.

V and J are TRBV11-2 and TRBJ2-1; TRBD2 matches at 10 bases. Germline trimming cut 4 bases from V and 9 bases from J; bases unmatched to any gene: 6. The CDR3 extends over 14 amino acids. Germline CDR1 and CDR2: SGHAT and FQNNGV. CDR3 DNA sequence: TGTGCCAGCAGCTACTTAGCGGGAGGCAGTGAGCAGTTCTTC. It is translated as CASSYLAGGSEQFF.

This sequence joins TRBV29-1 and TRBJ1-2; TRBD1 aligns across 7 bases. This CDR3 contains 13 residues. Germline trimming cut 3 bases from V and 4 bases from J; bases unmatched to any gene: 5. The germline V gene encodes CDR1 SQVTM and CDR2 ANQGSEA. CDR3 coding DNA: TGCAGCGTTGAGCCAGGGGGGATCTATGGCTACACCTTC. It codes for CSVEPGGIYGYTF. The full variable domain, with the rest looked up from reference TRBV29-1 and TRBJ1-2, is SAVISQKPSRDICQRGTSLTIQCQVDSQVTMMFWYRQQPGQSLTLIATANQGSEATYESGFVIDKFPISRPNLTFSTLTVSNMSPEDSSIYLCSVEPGGIYGYTFGSGTRLTVV.

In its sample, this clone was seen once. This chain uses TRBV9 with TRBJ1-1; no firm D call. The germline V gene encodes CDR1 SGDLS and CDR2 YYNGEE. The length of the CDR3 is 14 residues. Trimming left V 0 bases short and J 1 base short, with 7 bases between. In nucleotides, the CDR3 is TGTGCCAGCAGCGTAGGGGCAGGGAACACTGAAGCTTTCTTT. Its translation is CASSVGAGNTEAFF.

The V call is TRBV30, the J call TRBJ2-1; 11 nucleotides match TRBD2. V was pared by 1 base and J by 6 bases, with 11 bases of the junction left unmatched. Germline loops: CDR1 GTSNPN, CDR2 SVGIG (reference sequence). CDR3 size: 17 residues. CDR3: CAWSGGSPGTSGNEQFF. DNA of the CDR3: TGTGCCTGGAGTGGGGGGTCCCCCGGGACTAGCGGCAATGAGCAGTTCTTC.

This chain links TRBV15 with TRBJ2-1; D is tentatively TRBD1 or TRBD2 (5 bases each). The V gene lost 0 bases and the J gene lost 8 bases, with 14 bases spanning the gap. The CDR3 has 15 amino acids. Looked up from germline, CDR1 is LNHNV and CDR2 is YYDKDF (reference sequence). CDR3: CATSRDRGRAYEQFF. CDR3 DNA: TGTGCCACCAGCAGAGATAGGGGACGCGCCTATGAGCAGTTCTTC.

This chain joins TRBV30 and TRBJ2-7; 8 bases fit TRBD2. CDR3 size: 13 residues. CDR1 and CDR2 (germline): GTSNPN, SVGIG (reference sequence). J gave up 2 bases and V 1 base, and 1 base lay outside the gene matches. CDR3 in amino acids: CAWSAGRAYEQYV. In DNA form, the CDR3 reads TGTGCCTGGAGTGCCGGGAGGGCCTACGAGCAGTACGTC.

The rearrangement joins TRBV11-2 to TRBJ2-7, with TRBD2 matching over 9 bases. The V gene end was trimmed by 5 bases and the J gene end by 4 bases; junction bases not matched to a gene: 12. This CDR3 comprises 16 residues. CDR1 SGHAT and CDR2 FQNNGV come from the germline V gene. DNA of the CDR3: TGTGCCAGCAGCCCAACGGGGGCGGGAGGGCTTTACGAGCAGTACTTC. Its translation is CASSPTGAGGLYEQYF.

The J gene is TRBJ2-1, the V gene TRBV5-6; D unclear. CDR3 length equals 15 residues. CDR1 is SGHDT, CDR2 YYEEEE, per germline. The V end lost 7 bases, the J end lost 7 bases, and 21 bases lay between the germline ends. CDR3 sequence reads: CASGPGLSLGNEQFF. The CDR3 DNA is TGTGCCAGCGGTCCTGGTCTCTCTCTTGGGAATGAGCAGTTCTTC.